Following are 13 T cell receptor beta chains from one sample sequenced in a study of blood T cell repertoires in COVID-19. The assay was immunoSEQ multiplex PCR, and TCRdb's table has in-frame clones only and misses some. This table holds about 40,000 clones, about four fifths found once. The material sequenced was peripheral blood. The receptors come from a woman aged 55-75 years with acute or convalescent COVID-19.

The chain is built from TRBV30 and TRBJ2-5; 10 bases are shared with TRBD2. V was clipped by 8 bases and J by 5 bases; unmatched bases: 8. The CDR3 is 13 amino acids. Germline V gives CDR1 GTSNPN, CDR2 SVGIG (reference sequence). The CDR3 nucleotides read TGTGCCAGTAGCGGGGGGTATTCGGAGACCCAGTACTTC. Translated: CASSGGYSETQYF. The full variable domain, its missing parts supplied by reference TRBV30 and TRBJ2-5, is SQTIHQWPATLVQPVGSPLSLECTVEGTSNPNLYWYRQAAGRGLQLLFYSVGIGQISSEVPQNLSASRPQDRQFILSSKKLLLSDSGFYLCASSGGYSETQYFGPGTRLLVL.

V and J are TRBV5-1 and TRBJ1-6; D perhaps matches TRBD1 (6 bases). This CDR3 comprises 13 residues. Per germline, CDR1 SGHRS and CDR2 YFSETQ. Between the trimmed V and J ends, which lost 4 bases and 9 bases, there was a span of 11 bases. The CDR3 sequence: CASSRDTSSPLHF. CDR3 nucleotide sequence: TGCGCCAGCAGCCGGGACACTAGTTCACCCCTCCACTTT.

This rearrangement joins TRBV14 to TRBJ1-1; 7 bases fit TRBD1. Germline loops: CDR1 SGHDN, CDR2 FVKESK. The junction had 5 bases not matched to a gene; V was cut back by 4 bases and J by 0 bases. The CDR3 is 15 residues long. The CDR3 sequence is CASSPPGGMNTEAFF. The CDR3 nucleotides are TGTGCCAGCAGCCCGCCAGGGGGGATGAACACTGAAGCTTTCTTT.

V usage is TRBV28 and J usage is TRBJ1-2; a possible D gene is TRBD1 (6 bases). The V and J ends lost 5 bases and 8 bases respectively, with 21 bases between them. The CDR3 has 15 amino acids. Germline CDR1 reads MDHEN; CDR2 reads SYDVKM. The CDR3 bases are TGTGCCAGCAGTATACTAACCGGGACAAGGCGAGGCTACACCTTC. Translated, it gives CASSILTGTRRGYTF.

V and J are TRBV20-1 and TRBJ2-3, with 8 bases identical to TRBD2. The CDR3 is 19 amino acids. Looked up from germline, CDR1 is DFQATT and CDR2 is SNEGSKA (reference sequence). The V and J ends lost 3 bases and 5 bases, in that order; junction bases with no gene match: 22. This chain's CDR3 is CSASLSAGENNRERDTQYF. In DNA, the CDR3 is TGCAGTGCTAGTCTCTCAGCGGGAGAGAATAATCGGGAGCGAGATACGCAGTATTTT.

This clone showed up just a few times. The CDR3 DNA follows: TGTGCCAGCTCACCTGCAGTACGGAACACTGAAGCTTTCTTT. Protein: CASSPAVRNTEAFF. The chain carries TRBV18 and TRBJ1-1, with D unresolved. From germline, CDR1 is KGHSH and CDR2 LQKENI. V was trimmed by 3 bases and J by 1 base, leaving 9 bases between them. CDR3 length: 14 residues.

The chain is built from TRBV24-1 and TRBJ2-7; 7 nucleotides align to TRBD1. CDR3 length: 19 residues. J gave up 2 bases and V 4 bases, and 19 bases lay outside the gene matches. Germline loops: CDR1 KGHDR, CDR2 SFDVKD. The CDR3 loop is CATSEHQGTDYNSTYEQYF. The CDR3 DNA follows: TGTGCCACCAGTGAACATCAAGGGACAGACTACAATTCAACCTACGAGCAGTACTTC.

CDR3 loop: CASSPRPSGGRTTDTQYF. The CDR3 DNA sequence: TGTGCCAGCAGCCCTCGGCCGTCCGGGGGACGGACGACAGATACGCAGTATTTT. The chain combines TRBV3-1 (or the pseudogene TRBV3-2) with TRBJ2-3; maybe TRBD2 (6 bases). Germline V lookup: CDR1 LGHDT, CDR2 YNNKEL (reference sequence). CDR3 length: 18 amino acids. The V end lost 4 bases, the J end lost 3 bases, and 23 bases lay between the germline ends.

This chain links TRBV24-1 with TRBJ1-1, with D hard to call. In germline, CDR1 is KGHDR, CDR2 SFDVKD. The V gene lost 2 bases and the J gene lost 4 bases, with 7 bases spanning the gap. The CDR3 has 13 residues. The CDR3 is CATSDSSRTEAFF. CDR3 coding DNA: TGTGCCACCAGTGATTCCTCGCGCACTGAAGCTTTCTTT.

The table lists this clone with a count of one. The J gene is TRBJ2-3, the V gene TRBV6-4; D possibly corresponds to TRBD1 (6 bases). Germline assignment: CDR1 MRHNA and CDR2 SNTAGT. The CDR3 consists of 19 residues. Trimming pared 9 bases from V and 1 base from J, leaving 29 bases between. The DNA for the CDR3 is TGTGCCAGTTACCTTCAGGGGATTAACCCAAGAAATCGCACAGATACGCAGTATTTT. Amino acids: CASYLQGINPRNRTDTQYF.

J is TRBJ2-3 and V is TRBV5-1, with a possible D match to TRBD1 (6 bases). Germline lookup yields CDR1 SGHRS and CDR2 YFSETQ. The V and J ends lost 0 bases and 3 bases respectively, with 14 bases between them. The CDR3 runs 16 residues. This CDR3 is CASSLGDTVVTDTQYF. CDR3 DNA sequence: TGCGCCAGCAGCTTGGGGGACACGGTCGTTACAGATACGCAGTATTTT.

The V gene is TRBV3-1 (or the pseudogene TRBV3-2), the J gene TRBJ2-2; no clear D. Germline V gives CDR1 LGHDT, CDR2 YNNKEL (reference sequence). The CDR3 contains 15 residues. V was clipped by 6 bases and J by 6 bases, with 17 bases between them. This chain's CDR3 is CASSPRGAYPGELFF. The CDR3 bases are TGTGCCAGCAGTCCTCGCGGCGCCTACCCCGGGGAGCTGTTTTTT.

J is TRBJ1-5 and V is TRBV28; 8 positions match TRBD1. Germline V lookup: CDR1 MDHEN, CDR2 SYDVKM. V gave up 1 base and J gave up 5 bases; unmatched junction bases: 10. This CDR3 is built from 17 residues. The chain's CDR3 is CASSLYQTGAKDQPQHF. CDR3 nucleotides: TGTGCCAGCAGTTTATACCAGACAGGGGCGAAAGATCAGCCCCAGCATTTT.